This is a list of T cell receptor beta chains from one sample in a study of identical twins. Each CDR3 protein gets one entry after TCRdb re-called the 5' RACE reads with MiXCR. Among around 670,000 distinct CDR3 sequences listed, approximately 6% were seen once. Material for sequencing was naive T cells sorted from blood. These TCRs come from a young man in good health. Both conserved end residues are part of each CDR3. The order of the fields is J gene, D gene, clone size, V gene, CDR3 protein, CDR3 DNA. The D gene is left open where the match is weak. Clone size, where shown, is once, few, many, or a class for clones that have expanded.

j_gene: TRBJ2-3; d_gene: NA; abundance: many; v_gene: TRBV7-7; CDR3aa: CASSLGTTVTDTQYF; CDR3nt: TGTGCCAGCAGCCTAGGCACCACGGTCACAGATACGCAGTATTTT
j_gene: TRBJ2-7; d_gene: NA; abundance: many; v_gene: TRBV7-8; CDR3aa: CASSSSTRAYEQYF; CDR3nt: TGTGCCAGCAGCTCAAGCACCCGGGCCTACGAGCAGTACTTC
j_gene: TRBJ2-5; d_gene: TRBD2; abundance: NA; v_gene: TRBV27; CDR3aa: CASSLSVLAGSVQETQYF; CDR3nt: TGTGCCAGCAGTTTATCGGTACTAGCGGGGTCAGTACAAGAGACCCAGTACTTC
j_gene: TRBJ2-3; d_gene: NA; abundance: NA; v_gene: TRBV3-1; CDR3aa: CASSQDEGVSGDTQYF; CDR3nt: TGTGCCAGCAGCCAAGACGAGGGTGTCTCGGGGGATACGCAGTATTTT
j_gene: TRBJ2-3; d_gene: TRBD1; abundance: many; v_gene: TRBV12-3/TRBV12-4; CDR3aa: CASRGQGPDTQYF; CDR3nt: TGTGCCAGCAGGGGACAGGGTCCAGATACGCAGTATTTT
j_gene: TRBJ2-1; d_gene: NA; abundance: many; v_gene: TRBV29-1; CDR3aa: CSVGGDYNEQFF; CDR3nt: TGCAGCGTTGGTGGAGACTACAATGAGCAGTTCTTC
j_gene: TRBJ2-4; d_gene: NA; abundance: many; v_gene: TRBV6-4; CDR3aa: CASSDRAYPAALQYF; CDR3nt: TGTGCCAGCAGTGACAGAGCCTATCCAGCCGCGCTTCAGTACTTC
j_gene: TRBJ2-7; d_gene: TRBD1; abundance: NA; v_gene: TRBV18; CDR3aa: CASSPDRGDPAQYF; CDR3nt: TGTGCCAGCTCACCGGACAGGGGGGACCCCGCGCAGTACTTC
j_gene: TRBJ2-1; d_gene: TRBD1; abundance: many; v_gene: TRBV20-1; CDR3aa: CSASMDRGPSYNEQFF; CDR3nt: TGCAGTGCTAGTATGGACAGGGGGCCCTCCTACAATGAGCAGTTCTTC
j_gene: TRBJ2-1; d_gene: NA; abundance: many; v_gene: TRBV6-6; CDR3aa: CASSHPDEQFF; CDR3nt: TGTGCCAGCAGCCACCCCGACGAGCAGTTCTTC
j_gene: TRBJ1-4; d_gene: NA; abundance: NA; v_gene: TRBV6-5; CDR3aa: CASSYSSLENEKLFF; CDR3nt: TGTGCCAGCAGTTACTCGTCTCTTGAGAATGAAAAACTGTTTTTT
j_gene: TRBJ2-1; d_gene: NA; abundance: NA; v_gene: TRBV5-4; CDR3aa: CASSPPPGSYNEQFF; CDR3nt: TGTGCCAGCAGCCCCCCACCGGGGTCCTACAATGAGCAGTTCTTC
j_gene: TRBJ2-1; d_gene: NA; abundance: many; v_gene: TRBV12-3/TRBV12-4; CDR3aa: CASTFPGVNEQFF; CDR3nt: TGTGCCAGCACTTTCCCGGGGGTCAATGAGCAGTTCTTC
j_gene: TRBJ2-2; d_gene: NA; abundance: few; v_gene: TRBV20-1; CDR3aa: CSARDSRENTGELFF; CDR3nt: TGCAGTGCTAGAGATAGCCGGGAGAACACCGGGGAGCTGTTTTTT
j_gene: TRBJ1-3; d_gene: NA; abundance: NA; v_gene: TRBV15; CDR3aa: CATSRDRGSSGNTIYF; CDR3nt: TGTGCCACCAGCAGAGACAGGGGATCCTCTGGAAACACCATATATTTT
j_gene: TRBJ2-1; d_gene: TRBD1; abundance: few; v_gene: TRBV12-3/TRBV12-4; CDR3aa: CASSRDRISNEQFF; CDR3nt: TGTGCCAGCAGTCGGGACAGAATCTCGAATGAGCAGTTCTTC
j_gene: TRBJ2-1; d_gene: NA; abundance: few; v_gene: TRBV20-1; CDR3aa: CSAIVRLQNLYNEQFF; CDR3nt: TGCAGTGCTATAGTGAGACTCCAGAATCTTTACAATGAGCAGTTCTTC
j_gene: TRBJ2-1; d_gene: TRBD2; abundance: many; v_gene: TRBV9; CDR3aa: CASSVVREWDEQFF; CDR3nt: TGTGCCAGCAGCGTAGTGCGGGAGTGGGATGAGCAGTTCTTC
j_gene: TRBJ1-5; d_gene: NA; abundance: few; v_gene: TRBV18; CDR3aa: CASSAAGNQPQHF; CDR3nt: TGTGCCAGCTCAGCCGCAGGGAATCAGCCCCAGCATTTT
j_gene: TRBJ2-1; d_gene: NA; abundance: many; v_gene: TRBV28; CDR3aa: CASSLMRAGNEQFF; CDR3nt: TGTGCCAGCAGTTTAATGAGGGCTGGGAATGAGCAGTTCTTC
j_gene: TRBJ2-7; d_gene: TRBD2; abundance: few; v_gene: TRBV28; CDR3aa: CASSPPGLAGVGDEQYF; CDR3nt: TGTGCCAGCAGTCCCCCGGGACTAGCGGGAGTCGGTGACGAGCAGTACTTC
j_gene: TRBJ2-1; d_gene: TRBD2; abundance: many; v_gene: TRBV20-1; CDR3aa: CSARHLREVNNEQFF; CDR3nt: TGCAGTGCTAGACATCTGCGGGAGGTGAACAATGAGCAGTTCTTC
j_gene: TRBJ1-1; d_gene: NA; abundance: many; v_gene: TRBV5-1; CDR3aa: CASSLSPGTNTEAFF; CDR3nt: TGCGCCAGCAGCTTGAGCCCGGGAACCAACACTGAAGCTTTCTTT
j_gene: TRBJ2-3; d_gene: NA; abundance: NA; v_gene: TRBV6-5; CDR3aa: CASSFQTGTYHTQYF; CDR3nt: TGTGCCAGCAGTTTCCAAACCGGGACCTATCATACGCAGTATTTT
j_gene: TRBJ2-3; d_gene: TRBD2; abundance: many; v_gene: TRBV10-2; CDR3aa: CASSESLAGGTDTQYF; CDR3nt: TGCGCCAGCAGTGAGTCTCTAGCGGGAGGGACAGATACGCAGTATTTT
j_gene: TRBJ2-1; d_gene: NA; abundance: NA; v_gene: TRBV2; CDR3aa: CASLQEAGRYNEQFF; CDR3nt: TGTGCCAGCCTGCAAGAAGCGGGCAGATACAATGAGCAGTTCTTC
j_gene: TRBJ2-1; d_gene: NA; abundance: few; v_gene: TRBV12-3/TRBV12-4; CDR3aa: CASSTGGRQFF; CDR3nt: TGTGCCAGCAGTACCGGGGGGCGGCAGTTCTTC
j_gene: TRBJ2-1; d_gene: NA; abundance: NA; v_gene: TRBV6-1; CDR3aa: CASSLPKGTYNEQFF; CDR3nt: TGTGCCAGCAGCCTACCCAAAGGGACCTACAATGAGCAGTTCTTC
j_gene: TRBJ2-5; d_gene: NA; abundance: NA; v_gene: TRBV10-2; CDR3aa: CASRPRALSHQETQYF; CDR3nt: TGCGCCAGCAGACCCCGGGCCCTCAGTCACCAAGAGACCCAGTACTTC
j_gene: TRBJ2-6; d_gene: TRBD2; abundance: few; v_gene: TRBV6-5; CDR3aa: CASSYSGRTSGANVLTF; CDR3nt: TGTGCCAGCAGTTACAGCGGGAGGACGTCTGGGGCCAACGTCCTGACTTTC
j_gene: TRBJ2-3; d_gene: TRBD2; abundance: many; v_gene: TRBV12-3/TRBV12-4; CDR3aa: CASTRGGDTQYF; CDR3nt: TGTGCCAGCACCCGGGGAGGGGATACGCAGTATTTT
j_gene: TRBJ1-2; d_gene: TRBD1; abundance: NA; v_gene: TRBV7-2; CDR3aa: CASSLEWAGGGYTF; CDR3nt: TGTGCCAGCAGCTTAGAGTGGGCAGGGGGTGGCTACACCTTC
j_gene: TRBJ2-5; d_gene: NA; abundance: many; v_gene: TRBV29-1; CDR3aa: CSWGPTLGETQYF; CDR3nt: TGCAGCTGGGGCCCCACCTTGGGGGAGACCCAGTACTTC
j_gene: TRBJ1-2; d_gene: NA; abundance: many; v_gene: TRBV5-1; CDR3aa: CASSLGIQGYTF; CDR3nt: TGCGCCAGCAGCTTGGGCATCCAGGGCTACACCTTC
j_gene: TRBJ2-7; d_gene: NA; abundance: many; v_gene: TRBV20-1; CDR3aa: CSALPGGSTGRSYEQYF; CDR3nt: TGCAGTGCTCTGCCTGGGGGATCGACAGGGAGGTCCTACGAGCAGTACTTC
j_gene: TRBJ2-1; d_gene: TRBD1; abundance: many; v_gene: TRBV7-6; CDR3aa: CASSPGRGRVIEQFF; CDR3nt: TGTGCCAGCAGCCCCGGCAGGGGGCGAGTCATTGAGCAGTTCTTC
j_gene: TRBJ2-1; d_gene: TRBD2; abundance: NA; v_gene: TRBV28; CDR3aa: CASRQTSGGNEQFF; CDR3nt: TGTGCCAGCCGCCAGACTAGCGGAGGGAATGAGCAGTTCTTC
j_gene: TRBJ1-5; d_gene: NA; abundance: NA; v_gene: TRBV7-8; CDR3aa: CASSLSYRDGPTPQHF; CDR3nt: TGTGCCAGCAGCTTAAGCTATCGGGACGGCCCGACGCCCCAGCATTTT
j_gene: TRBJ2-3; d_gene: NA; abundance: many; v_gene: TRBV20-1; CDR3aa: CSAPDPTDTQYF; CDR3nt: TGCAGTGCGCCGGACCCCACAGATACGCAGTATTTT
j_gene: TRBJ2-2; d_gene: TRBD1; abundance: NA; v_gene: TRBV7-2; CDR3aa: CASMDRGGTGELFF; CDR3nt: TGTGCCAGCATGGACAGGGGAGGCACCGGGGAGCTGTTTTTT
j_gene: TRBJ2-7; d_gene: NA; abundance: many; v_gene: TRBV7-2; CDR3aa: CASSPQNSYEQYF; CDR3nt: TGTGCCAGCAGCCCTCAAAACAGCTACGAGCAGTACTTC
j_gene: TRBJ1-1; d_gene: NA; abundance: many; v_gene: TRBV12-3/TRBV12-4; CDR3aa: CASTAQGGTEAFF; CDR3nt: TGTGCCAGCACCGCCCAGGGAGGCACTGAAGCTTTCTTT